This T cell receptor (beta chain) was captured by sequencing in a study of T cells in localized non-small cell lung cancer. Points from the study as a whole: Higher adjacent-lung clonality was associated with shorter survival. Analysis by sequencing included only one tumor region, so heterogeneity remains possible.

This CDR3 has 15 amino acids. Germline V gene data show CDR1 as LNHDA and CDR2 as SQIVND (reference sequence). V was pared by 9 bases and J by 7 bases, with 24 bases between. The table lists this clone with a count of one. Its cognate antigen is unknown. The method was immunoSEQ multiplex PCR; TCRdb's version includes in-frame clones alone and lacks a portion of them. The data hold about 31,000 clones, with around 94% observed a single time. The sequences come from peripheral blood, collected before any cancer treatment. The chain couples TRBV19 to TRBJ1-1, with D possibly matching TRBD1 (5 bases). The TCR originated in a woman aged 35 to 69 with stage I lung adenocarcinoma. CDR3 residues: CASRDLGARVGEAFF. CDR3 nucleotides: TGTGCCAGCCGAGACCTTGGGGCCAGGGTCGGTGAAGCTTTCTTT.